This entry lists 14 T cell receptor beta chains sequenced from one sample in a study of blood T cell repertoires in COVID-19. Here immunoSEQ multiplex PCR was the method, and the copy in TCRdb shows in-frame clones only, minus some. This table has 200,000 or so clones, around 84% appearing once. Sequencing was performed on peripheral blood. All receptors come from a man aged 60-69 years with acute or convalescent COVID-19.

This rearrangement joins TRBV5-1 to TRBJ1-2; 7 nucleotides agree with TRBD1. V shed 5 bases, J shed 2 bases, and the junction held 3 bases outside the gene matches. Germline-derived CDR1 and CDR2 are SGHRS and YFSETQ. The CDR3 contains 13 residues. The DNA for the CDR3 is TGCGCCAGCAGATCGACAGGGAACTATGGCTACACCTTC. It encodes CASRSTGNYGYTF.

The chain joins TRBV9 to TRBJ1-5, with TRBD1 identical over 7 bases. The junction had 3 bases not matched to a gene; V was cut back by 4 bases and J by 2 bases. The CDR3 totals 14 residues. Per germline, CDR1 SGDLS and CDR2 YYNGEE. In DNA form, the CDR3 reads TGTGCCAGCAGCTACAGGGGAGGCAATCAGCCCCAGCATTTT. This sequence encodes CASSYRGGNQPQHF. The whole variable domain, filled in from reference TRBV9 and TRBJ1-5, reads DSGVTQTPKHLITATGQRVTLRCSPRSGDLSVYWYQQSLDQGLQFLIQYYNGEERAKGNILERFSAQQFPDLHSELNLSSLELGDSALYFCASSYRGGNQPQHFGDGTRLSIL.

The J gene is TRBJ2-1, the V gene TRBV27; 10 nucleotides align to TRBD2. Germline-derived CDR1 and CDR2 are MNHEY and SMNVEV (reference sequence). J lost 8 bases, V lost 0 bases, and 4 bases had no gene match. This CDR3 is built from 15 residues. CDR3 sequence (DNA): TGTGCCAGCAGTTTATCTCCTAGCGGGGGATATGAGCAGTTCTTC. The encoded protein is CASSLSPSGGYEQFF.

This chain's CDR3 is CASALHRTGTYEQYF. DNA for the CDR3: TGTGCCAGCGCCTTACACAGGACAGGTACCTACGAGCAGTACTTC. The V and J genes are TRBV6-5 and TRBJ2-7; 7 positions agree with TRBD1. Germline V gene lookup returns CDR1 MNHEY and CDR2 SVGAGI. CDR3 length: 15 residues. The V gene end was trimmed by 8 bases and the J gene end by 2 bases; junction bases not matched to a gene: 12.

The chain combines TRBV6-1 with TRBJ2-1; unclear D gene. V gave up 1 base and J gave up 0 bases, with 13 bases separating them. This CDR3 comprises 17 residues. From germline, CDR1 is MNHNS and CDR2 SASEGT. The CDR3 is CASSEGPGLPSYNEQFF. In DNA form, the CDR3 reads TGTGCCAGCAGTGAAGGCCCCGGGTTACCCTCCTACAATGAGCAGTTCTTC.

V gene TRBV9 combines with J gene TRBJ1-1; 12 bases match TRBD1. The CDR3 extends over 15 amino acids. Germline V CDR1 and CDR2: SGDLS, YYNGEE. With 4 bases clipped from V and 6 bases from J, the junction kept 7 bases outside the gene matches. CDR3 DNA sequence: TGTGCCAGCAGCCTCGCGGGACAGGGGGCCTCTGAAGCTTTCTTT. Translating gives CASSLAGQGASEAFF.

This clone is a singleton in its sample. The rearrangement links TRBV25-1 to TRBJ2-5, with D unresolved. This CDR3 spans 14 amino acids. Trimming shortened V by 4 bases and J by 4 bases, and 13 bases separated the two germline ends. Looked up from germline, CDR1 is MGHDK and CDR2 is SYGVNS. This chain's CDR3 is CASSARGRRETQYF. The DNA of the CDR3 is TGTGCCAGCAGTGCCCGAGGAAGGCGAGAGACCCAGTACTTC.

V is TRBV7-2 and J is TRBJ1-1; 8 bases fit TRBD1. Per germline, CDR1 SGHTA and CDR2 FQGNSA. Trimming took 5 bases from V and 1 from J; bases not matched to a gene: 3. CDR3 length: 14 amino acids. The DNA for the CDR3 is TGTGCCAGCAGCAAGGACAGGGCGAACACTGAAGCTTTCTTT. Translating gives CASSKDRANTEAFF.

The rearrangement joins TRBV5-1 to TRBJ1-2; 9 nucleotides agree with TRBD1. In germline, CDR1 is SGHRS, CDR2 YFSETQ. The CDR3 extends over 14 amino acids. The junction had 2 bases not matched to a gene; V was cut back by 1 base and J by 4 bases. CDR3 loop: CASSLPGQGYGYTF. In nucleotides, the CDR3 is TGCGCCAGCAGCTTGCCGGGACAGGGCTATGGCTACACCTTC.

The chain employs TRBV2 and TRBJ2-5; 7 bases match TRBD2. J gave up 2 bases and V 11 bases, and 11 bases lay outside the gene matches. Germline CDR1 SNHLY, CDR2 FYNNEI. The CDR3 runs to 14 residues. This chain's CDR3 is CAPQERGDQETQYF. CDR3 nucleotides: TGTGCCCCCCAAGAGCGGGGTGATCAAGAGACCCAGTACTTC.

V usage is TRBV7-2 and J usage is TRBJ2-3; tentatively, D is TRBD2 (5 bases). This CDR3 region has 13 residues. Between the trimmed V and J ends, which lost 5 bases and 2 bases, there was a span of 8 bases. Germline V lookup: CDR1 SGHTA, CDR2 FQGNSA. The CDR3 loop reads CASSTRITDTQYF. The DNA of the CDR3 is TGTGCCAGCAGCACTAGAATCACAGATACGCAGTATTTT. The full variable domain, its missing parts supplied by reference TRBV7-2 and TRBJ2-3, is GAGVSQSPSNKVTEKGKDVELRCDPISGHTALYWYRQSLGQGLEFLIYFQGNSAPDKSGLPSDRFSAERTGGSVSTLTIQRTQQEDSAVYLCASSTRITDTQYFGPGTRLTVL.

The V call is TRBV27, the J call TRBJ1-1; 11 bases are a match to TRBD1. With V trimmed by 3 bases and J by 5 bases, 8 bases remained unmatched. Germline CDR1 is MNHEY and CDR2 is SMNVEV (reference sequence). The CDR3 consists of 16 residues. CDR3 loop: CASSFVGQGASTEAFF. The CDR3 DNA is TGTGCCAGCAGTTTCGTCGGACAGGGGGCGAGTACTGAAGCTTTCTTT.

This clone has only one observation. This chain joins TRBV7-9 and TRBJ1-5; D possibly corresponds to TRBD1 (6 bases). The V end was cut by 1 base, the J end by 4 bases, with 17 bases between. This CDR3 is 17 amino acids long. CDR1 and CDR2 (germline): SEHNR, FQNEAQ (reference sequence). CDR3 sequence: CASSLVGTGQSNQPQHF. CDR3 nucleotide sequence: TGTGCCAGCAGCTTAGTCGGGACCGGACAGTCTAATCAGCCCCAGCATTTT.

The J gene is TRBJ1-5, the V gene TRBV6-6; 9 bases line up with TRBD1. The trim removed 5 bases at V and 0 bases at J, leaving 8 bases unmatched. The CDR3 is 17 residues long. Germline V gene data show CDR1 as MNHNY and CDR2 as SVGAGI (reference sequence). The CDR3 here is CASSPYGTGNSNQPQHF. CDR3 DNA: TGTGCCAGCAGTCCGTACGGGACAGGGAATAGCAATCAGCCCCAGCATTTT.